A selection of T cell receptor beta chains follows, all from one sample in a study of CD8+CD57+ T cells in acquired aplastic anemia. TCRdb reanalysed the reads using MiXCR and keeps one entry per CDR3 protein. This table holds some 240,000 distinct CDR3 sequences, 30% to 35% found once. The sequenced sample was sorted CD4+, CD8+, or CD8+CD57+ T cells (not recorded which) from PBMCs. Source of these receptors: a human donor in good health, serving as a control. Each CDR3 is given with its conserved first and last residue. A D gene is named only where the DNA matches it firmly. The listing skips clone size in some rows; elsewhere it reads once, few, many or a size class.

CDR3 protein: CASSYADRSSYNSPLHF
CDR3 DNA: TGTGCCAGCAGTTACGCCGACAGGAGCTCCTATAATTCACCCCTCCACTTT
clone size: NA
V gene: TRBV2
J gene: TRBJ1-6
D gene: NA

CDR3 protein: CASSLVTGGDYGYTF
CDR3 DNA: TGCGCCAGCAGCTTGGTTACAGGGGGCGACTATGGCTACACCTTC
clone size: NA
V gene: TRBV5-1
J gene: TRBJ1-2
D gene: TRBD1

CDR3 protein: CASRETGEDSPLHF
CDR3 DNA: TGTGCCAGCAGGGAGACAGGGGAGGATTCACCCCTCCACTTT
clone size: many
V gene: TRBV2
J gene: TRBJ1-6
D gene: TRBD1

CDR3 protein: CASSEWVGTEAFF
CDR3 DNA: TGCGCCAGCAGTGAATGGGTTGGCACTGAAGCTTTCTTT
clone size: many
V gene: TRBV10-2
J gene: TRBJ1-1
D gene: NA

CDR3 protein: CASRLKGTSYNSPLHF
CDR3 DNA: TGTGCCAGCAGGCTCAAGGGTACCTCCTATAATTCACCCCTCCACTTT
clone size: few
V gene: TRBV27
J gene: TRBJ1-6
D gene: NA

CDR3 protein: CASSSGQGPPYSNQPQHF
CDR3 DNA: TGTGCCAGCAGCTCGGGACAGGGGCCCCCCTATAGCAATCAGCCCCAGCATTTT
clone size: few
V gene: TRBV5-4
J gene: TRBJ1-5
D gene: TRBD1

CDR3 protein: CASSPTVGFFKVNYGYTF
CDR3 DNA: TGTGCCAGCAGCCCTACTGTGGGGTTCTTCAAGGTGAACTATGGCTACACCTTC
clone size: few
V gene: TRBV11-2
J gene: TRBJ1-2
D gene: NA

CDR3 protein: CASSVGDRTYEQYF
CDR3 DNA: TGTGCCAGCAGCGTCGGGGACCGAACCTACGAGCAGTACTTC
clone size: few
V gene: TRBV9
J gene: TRBJ2-7
D gene: NA

CDR3 protein: CAISDRGLSNQPQHF
CDR3 DNA: TGTGCCATCAGTGACAGGGGGCTTAGCAATCAGCCCCAGCATTTT
clone size: NA
V gene: TRBV10-3
J gene: TRBJ1-5
D gene: TRBD1

CDR3 protein: CSVYLQGGDTQYF
CDR3 DNA: TGCAGCGTCTACTTACAGGGAGGGGATACGCAGTATTTT
clone size: NA
V gene: TRBV29-1
J gene: TRBJ2-3
D gene: NA

CDR3 protein: CASSASGTNTYEQYF
CDR3 DNA: TGTGCCAGCAGCGCTTCCGGGACTAACACCTACGAGCAGTACTTC
clone size: many
V gene: TRBV9
J gene: TRBJ2-7
D gene: TRBD2

CDR3 protein: CASSVTSGTRIEQFF
CDR3 DNA: TGCGCCAGCAGCGTGACTAGCGGCACCCGCATTGAGCAGTTCTTC
clone size: many
V gene: TRBV5-1
J gene: TRBJ2-1
D gene: TRBD2

CDR3 protein: CASSPRGLGGYTF
CDR3 DNA: TGTGCCAGTAGCCCACGCGGCCTGGGAGGCTACACCTTC
clone size: many
V gene: TRBV19
J gene: TRBJ1-2
D gene: NA

CDR3 protein: CASSQKGSGTGGETQYF
CDR3 DNA: TGTGCCAGCAGCCAGAAGGGCTCCGGGACAGGGGGGGAGACCCAGTACTTC
clone size: many
V gene: TRBV7-8
J gene: TRBJ2-5
D gene: TRBD1

CDR3 protein: CASSLAGWREERQEQFF
CDR3 DNA: TGTGCCAGCAGCTTGGCCGGGTGGCGGGAAGAACGGCAAGAGCAGTTCTTC
clone size: NA
V gene: TRBV5-4
J gene: TRBJ2-1
D gene: NA

CDR3 protein: CASSFTENTEAFF
CDR3 DNA: TGTGCCAGCAGCTTCACAGAGAACACTGAAGCTTTCTTT
clone size: many
V gene: TRBV7-9
J gene: TRBJ1-1
D gene: NA

CDR3 protein: CASSGGGSYEQYF
CDR3 DNA: TGTGCCAGTAGTGGGGGCGGTTCCTACGAGCAGTACTTC
clone size: many
V gene: TRBV19
J gene: TRBJ2-7
D gene: NA

CDR3 protein: CSESTRGRATYNEQFF
CDR3 DNA: TGCAGTGAGTCGACCCGCGGGAGGGCTACCTACAATGAGCAGTTCTTC
clone size: once
V gene: TRBV20-1
J gene: TRBJ2-1
D gene: TRBD2

CDR3 protein: CASSLNRGEQYF
CDR3 DNA: TGTGCCAGCAGTTTAAACAGGGGCGAGCAGTACTTC
clone size: many
V gene: TRBV12-3/TRBV12-4
J gene: TRBJ2-7
D gene: TRBD1

CDR3 protein: CARSSGSPPHF
CDR3 DNA: TGTGCCAGGTCGAGCGGTTCACCCCCCCACTTT
clone size: NA
V gene: TRBV30
J gene: TRBJ1-6
D gene: NA

CDR3 protein: CASSTDGISYNEQFF
CDR3 DNA: TGTGCCAGTAGTACCGACGGGATCTCCTACAATGAGCAGTTCTTC
clone size: few
V gene: TRBV19
J gene: TRBJ2-1
D gene: NA

CDR3 protein: CASSDPWPVTSGGETQYF
CDR3 DNA: TGTGCCAGCAGTGACCCTTGGCCAGTGACTAGCGGGGGGGAGACCCAGTACTTC
clone size: many
V gene: TRBV2
J gene: TRBJ2-5
D gene: TRBD2

CDR3 protein: CASRPGGEETRYF
CDR3 DNA: TGTGCCAGCAGACCAGGTGGCGAAGAGACCCGGTACTTC
clone size: NA
V gene: TRBV2
J gene: TRBJ2-5
D gene: NA

CDR3 protein: CSARDPRQRRETQYF
CDR3 DNA: TGCAGTGCTAGAGATCCCCGGCAACGGAGAGAGACCCAGTACTTC
clone size: many
V gene: TRBV20-1
J gene: TRBJ2-5
D gene: NA

CDR3 protein: CAWSSGSYNVQFF
CDR3 DNA: TGTGCCTGGAGTTCGGGCAGTTACAATGTGCAGTTCTTC
clone size: NA
V gene: TRBV30
J gene: TRBJ2-1
D gene: NA

CDR3 protein: CASTRDINSPLHF
CDR3 DNA: TGTGCCAGCACCCGGGACATCAATTCACCCCTCCACTTT
clone size: many
V gene: TRBV2
J gene: TRBJ1-6
D gene: NA

CDR3 protein: CASSLETGGYTF
CDR3 DNA: TGTGCCAGCAGCTTAGAGACGGGTGGCTACACCTTC
clone size: NA
V gene: TRBV7-9
J gene: TRBJ1-2
D gene: NA

CDR3 protein: CAWRAAGEKLFF
CDR3 DNA: TGTGCCTGGAGGGCGGCGGGTGAAAAACTGTTTTTT
clone size: NA
V gene: TRBV30
J gene: TRBJ1-4
D gene: NA

CDR3 protein: CVSSDTGGTQYF
CDR3 DNA: TGCGTCAGCAGCGATACGGGGGGGACCCAGTACTTC
clone size: NA
V gene: TRBV10-1
J gene: TRBJ2-5
D gene: TRBD2

CDR3 protein: CASSEFSEQYF
CDR3 DNA: TGTGCCAGCAGTGAATTCTCCGAGCAGTACTTC
clone size: NA
V gene: TRBV6-1
J gene: TRBJ2-7
D gene: NA

CDR3 protein: CASSLGGRGNTIYF
CDR3 DNA: TGTGCCAGCAGTTTGGGGGGGAGGGGAAACACCATATATTTT
clone size: many
V gene: TRBV12-3/TRBV12-4
J gene: TRBJ1-3
D gene: NA

CDR3 protein: CASSYDSFYGYTF
CDR3 DNA: TGTGCCAGCAGCTATGACAGTTTCTATGGCTACACCTTC
clone size: many
V gene: TRBV7-6
J gene: TRBJ1-2
D gene: NA

CDR3 protein: CAISGWGRDGRTYTEAFF
CDR3 DNA: TGTGCCATCAGTGGGTGGGGCAGGGATGGAAGAACGTACACTGAAGCTTTCTTT
clone size: many
V gene: TRBV10-3
J gene: TRBJ1-1
D gene: NA

CDR3 protein: CASSLAGASYEQYF
CDR3 DNA: TGTGCCAGCAGCTTAGCGGGGGCCTCCTACGAGCAGTACTTC
clone size: many
V gene: TRBV11-3
J gene: TRBJ2-7
D gene: NA

CDR3 protein: CSAELAGGPDTQYF
CDR3 DNA: TGCAGTGCCGAACTAGCGGGGGGTCCAGATACGCAGTATTTT
clone size: few
V gene: TRBV20-1
J gene: TRBJ2-3
D gene: TRBD2

CDR3 protein: CASNVGGFKAFF
CDR3 DNA: TGTGCCAGCAACGTTGGGGGGTTCAAGGCTTTCTTT
clone size: NA
V gene: TRBV28
J gene: TRBJ1-1
D gene: NA

CDR3 protein: CASSAPWGGDTQYF
CDR3 DNA: TGTGCCAGCAGTGCTCCCTGGGGCGGAGATACGCAGTATTTT
clone size: NA
V gene: TRBV25-1
J gene: TRBJ2-3
D gene: NA